The 32 T cell receptor beta chains in this list originate from one sample, sequenced in a study of neurological immune-mediated disorders (dated by TCRdb to the late 2010s). Libraries were prepared through 5' RACE. Sequenced using an Illumina HiSeq 2500. TCRdb reprocessing: public reads trimmed at Q25 with fastp, clones called with MiXCR, in-frame beta chains kept. Every distinct CDR3 protein forms one entry, paired with its most common genes and DNA. The sample profile shows about 21,000 distinct CDR3 sequences; around 6.2% of them were found once. The ten largest clones take up 35% to 55% of the sample. Sample: CD8+ T cells from blood. The receptors originated from a young man in good health.

This clonotype was observed at least ten times. The V call is TRBV7-3, the J call TRBJ1-2; 9 bases agree with TRBD1. CDR3 length: 14 amino acids. Germline CDR1 reads SGHTA; CDR2 reads FQGTGA. The V gene end was trimmed by 5 bases and the J gene end by 5 bases; junction bases not matched to a gene: 6. CDR3 DNA: TGTGCCAGCAGCCCCGGACAGGGGCCTTATGGCTACACCTTC. This encodes CASSPGQGPYGYTF.

This clonotype was observed at least ten times. The CDR3 loop is CASIARGGNEQFF. In nucleotides, the CDR3 is TGTGCCAGCATAGCCAGGGGGGGGAATGAGCAGTTCTTC. This chain joins TRBV6-1 and TRBJ2-1, with D perhaps given as TRBD1 or TRBD2 (7 bases each). Germline V gene lookup returns CDR1 MNHNS and CDR2 SASEGT. The CDR3 covers 13 residues. Trimming took 7 bases from V and 7 from J, leaving 14 bases between them.

This clonotype was observed at least ten times. The chain has TRBV5-1 and TRBJ1-1; 7 positions match TRBD1. The ends lost 1 base at V and 5 bases at J; junction bases unmatched: 8. The CDR3 runs 15 residues. Germline CDR1 SGHRS, CDR2 YFSETQ. The DNA for the CDR3 is TGCGCCAGCAGCTTGTCAGGGGGGGCGATGACTGAAGCTTTCTTT. Translation gives CASSLSGGAMTEAFF.

This clonotype showed up many times. The chain links TRBV7-9 to TRBJ2-2; either TRBD1 or TRBD2 may supply D (5 bases each). With 6 bases removed from V and 5 bases from J, the gap between germline ends came to 16 bases. This CDR3 comprises 15 residues. Germline assignment: CDR1 SEHNR and CDR2 FQNEAQ (reference sequence). The CDR3 sequence: CASSSGPKGTGELFF. Written as DNA, the CDR3 is TGTGCCAGCAGTTCGGGACCCAAGGGGACCGGGGAGCTGTTTTTT.

This clonotype was counted many times. The CDR3 loop reads CASSPLGDSYTEAFF. The CDR3 DNA reads TGTGCCAGCAGTCCGTTAGGGGATTCATACACTGAAGCTTTCTTT. The chain links TRBV27 to TRBJ1-1; tentative D call: TRBD1 (5 bases). V lost 5 bases and J 3 bases, leaving 16 bases between the germline ends. The CDR3 extends over 15 amino acids. CDR1 is MNHEY, CDR2 SMNVEV, per germline (reference sequence).

At least ten counts were recorded for this clonotype. The CDR3 sequence is CASSGTGGDTGELFF. In DNA, the CDR3 is TGTGCCAGCAGTGGGACAGGGGGGGACACCGGGGAGCTGTTTTTT. The chain employs TRBV2 and TRBJ2-2; 10 bases match TRBD1. Per the germline V gene, CDR1 is SNHLY and CDR2 is FYNNEI. The V segment lost 4 bases and the J segment 3 bases; nucleotides outside the gene matches: 2. CDR3 length equals 15 residues.

This clonotype was seen a handful of times. This chain connects TRBV5-1 to TRBJ2-2, with 7 bases lining up with TRBD1. The CDR3 sequence is 14 residues long. J was trimmed by 5 bases and V by 4 bases; bases with no gene match: 5. The germline CDR1 and CDR2 sequences are SGHRS and YFSETQ. The CDR3 is CASSLTGATGELFF. Here the CDR3 DNA reads TGCGCCAGCAGCCTCACAGGGGCGACCGGGGAGCTGTTTTTT.

This clonotype has ten or more counts. This chain joins TRBV5-1 and TRBJ2-1; D unresolved. The CDR3 spans 12 residues. V was cut by 0 bases and J by 6 bases, with 4 bases left in between. The V gene's germline CDR1 is SGHRS and CDR2 YFSETQ. The CDR3: CASSLVSNEQFF. DNA of the CDR3: TGCGCCAGCAGCTTGGTTAGCAATGAGCAGTTCTTC.

The sample holds many counts of this clonotype. The chain couples TRBV5-6 to TRBJ2-4; 8 bases map to TRBD1. Germline trimming cut 4 bases from V and 0 bases from J; bases unmatched to any gene: 6. Germline assignment: CDR1 SGHDT and CDR2 YYEEEE. The CDR3 is made up of 16 amino acids. Here the CDR3 reads CASSQGASLAKNIQYF. The CDR3 bases are TGTGCCAGCAGCCAGGGGGCCTCCTTAGCCAAAAACATTCAGTACTTC.

The sample holds many counts of this clonotype. This chain links TRBV4-3 with TRBJ1-2; D unclear. The CDR3 is made up of 16 amino acids. V was clipped by 1 base and J by 6 bases, with 18 bases between them. Germline V CDR1 and CDR2: LGHNA, YSLEER. CDR3 sequence reads: CASSQALPLLLDGYTF. The CDR3, as DNA: TGCGCCAGCAGCCAAGCCCTCCCCTTGCTACTCGATGGCTACACCTTC.

This clonotype was observed many times. The V call is TRBV25-1, the J call TRBJ2-5; D ambiguous. Trimming removed 8 bases at V and 1 base at J, with 2 bases between. Germline CDR1 reads MGHDK; CDR2 reads SYGVNS. The CDR3 sequence is 10 residues long. The CDR3 spells CASFQETQYF. CDR3 DNA sequence: TGTGCCAGCTTCCAAGAGACCCAGTACTTC.

Ten or more counts support this clonotype. This chain connects TRBV4-2 to TRBJ2-7, with TRBD2 as a possible D gene (6 bases). The germline gives CDR1 LGHNA, CDR2 YNFKEQ. The CDR3 covers 15 residues. Trimming shortened V by 0 bases and J by 1 base, and 10 bases separated the two germline ends. The CDR3 sequence is CASSQEGTGSYEQYF. Written as DNA, the CDR3 is TGTGCCAGCAGCCAAGAGGGGACTGGTTCCTACGAGCAGTACTTC.

This clonotype appeared many times. The gene calls are TRBV9 and TRBJ1-6; D unresolved. V shed 2 bases and J shed 3 bases, with 24 bases lying between them. CDR3 length equals 20 residues. In germline, CDR1 is SGDLS, CDR2 YYNGEE. CDR3 nucleotides: TGTGCCAGCAGCGTCGGGCTGTCCAAGAGCGGGGAAGGCTATAATTCACCCCTCCACTTT. It yields the protein CASSVGLSKSGEGYNSPLHF.

This clonotype was picked up many times. This chain joins TRBV7-9 and TRBJ2-3, with 11 bases lining up with TRBD2. Germline values: CDR1 SEHNR, CDR2 FQNEAQ (reference sequence). Trimming at V came to 7 bases and at J to 2 bases, leaving 5 bases not matched to a gene. The CDR3 length is 15 residues. The CDR3 is CASNPTSGDTDTQYF. Here the CDR3 DNA reads TGTGCCAGCAACCCGACTAGCGGGGACACAGATACGCAGTATTTT.

This clonotype was detected ten times or more. This chain links TRBV5-1 with TRBJ1-1; a possible D gene is TRBD1 (5 bases). CDR1 and CDR2 from the germline V gene are SGHRS and YFSETQ. There are 14 residues in the CDR3. V lost 2 bases and J 8 bases, leaving 16 bases between the germline ends. CDR3 nucleotides: TGCGCCAGCAGCTTAGGGATTACCAGGACAGAAGCTTTCTTT. Translation: CASSLGITRTEAFF. Complete variable domain (other parts from reference TRBV5-1 and TRBJ1-1): KAGVTQTPRYLIKTRGQQVTLSCSPISGHRSVSWYQQTPGQGLQFLFEYFSETQRNKGNFPGRFSGRQFSNSRSEMNVSTLELGDSALYLCASSLGITRTEAFFGQGTRLTVV.

This clonotype was picked up many times. Relative to the germline gene, one junction end is altered; a read error may explain this. This rearrangement joins TRBV7-8 to TRBJ2-1, with D unclear. The CDR3 consists of 14 residues. Germline V gene sequence: CDR1 SGHVS, CDR2 FQNEAQ. For the CDR3, the DNA is TGTGCCAGCAACTTACTGAGCTCCTACAATGAGCAGTTCTTC. It specifies CASNLLSSYNEQFF.

This clonotype showed up many times. This chain links TRBV29-1 with TRBJ1-1; 7 bases are a match to TRBD1. There are 14 residues in the CDR3. With 0 bases clipped from V and 3 bases from J, the junction kept 4 bases outside the gene matches. Germline lookup yields CDR1 SQVTM and CDR2 ANQGSEA. The DNA of the CDR3 is TGCAGCGTTGAAGAGAGACAGGGTTACACTGAAGCTTTCTTT. Protein sequence: CSVEERQGYTEAFF.

This rearrangement joins TRBV29-1 to TRBJ2-7; the D gene is possibly TRBD1 (5 bases). The CDR3 is 13 amino acids. Trimming pared 6 bases from V and 1 base from J, leaving 13 bases between. CDR1 is SQVTM and CDR2 is ANQGSEA in the germline V gene. CDR3: CSVAAGSSYEQYF. DNA for the CDR3: TGCAGCGTGGCTGCAGGGTCTTCCTACGAGCAGTACTTC.

In its sample, this clonotype was seen many times. This sequence joins TRBV29-1 and TRBJ2-6, with no clear D. V lost 4 bases, J lost 4 bases, and 11 bases lay in between. CDR1 is SQVTM, CDR2 ANQGSEA, per germline. This CDR3 spans 14 amino acids. The CDR3 region is CSVVVVPGANVLTF. DNA of the CDR3: TGCAGCGTTGTTGTAGTGCCCGGGGCCAACGTCCTGACTTTC.

In regard to this clonotype: The junction differs from germline at one of its ends, possibly a read error. The chain carries TRBV5-1 and TRBJ1-1; 8 bases map to TRBD1. The V gene's germline CDR1 is SGHRS and CDR2 YFSETQ. This CDR3 comprises 15 residues. In nucleotides, the CDR3 is TGCGCCTGCAGCTCATGGACAGGGATGAACACTGGAGCTTTCTTT. Encoded protein: CACSSWTGMNTGAFF.

Many counts were recorded for this clonotype. The rearrangement links TRBV9 to TRBJ2-5; possible D gene TRBD2, 5 bases. CDR3 length: 18 amino acids. In germline, CDR1 is SGDLS, CDR2 YYNGEE. With 4 bases removed from V and 5 bases from J, the gap between germline ends came to 27 bases. Here the CDR3 DNA reads TGTGCCAGCAGCCCTCAAACGACGACCATCCCCTCGGGGGAGACCCAGTACTTC. It encodes CASSPQTTTIPSGETQYF.

This clonotype has ten or more counts. This chain uses TRBV5-1 with TRBJ2-2; possibly TRBD2 for D (6 bases). CDR1 is SGHRS and CDR2 is YFSETQ in the germline V gene. V was cut by 6 bases and J by 6 bases, with 21 bases left in between. This CDR3 is built from 16 residues. The CDR3 loop reads CASTERDFFGPGELFF. CDR3 DNA sequence: TGCGCCAGCACCGAACGGGACTTTTTTGGCCCCGGGGAGCTGTTTTTT.

About this clonotype: Just one base apart from a much larger clone, this may be a read error. The rearrangement links TRBV4-1 to TRBJ1-2; D not certain. Trimming took 5 bases from V and 3 from J, leaving 13 bases between them. There are 14 residues in the CDR3. CDR1 MGHRA and CDR2 YSYEKL come from the germline V gene. The CDR3 loop is CASSTTLWDYGYTF. CDR3 bases: TGCGCCAGCAGCACGACCCTCTGGGACTATGGCTACACCTTC.

This clonotype was observed at least ten times. J is TRBJ2-5 and V is TRBV7-9, with unresolved D. Per germline, CDR1 SEHNR and CDR2 FQNEAQ (reference sequence). V shed 2 bases and J shed 2 bases, with 6 bases lying between them. The CDR3 runs to 13 residues. The CDR3, as DNA: TGTGCCAGCAGCTTATCATTGCAAGAGACCCAGTACTTC. This sequence encodes CASSLSLQETQYF.

This clonotype was recorded at least ten times. The chain joins TRBV20-1 to TRBJ1-1, with unresolved D. The CDR3 runs to 13 residues. Per germline, CDR1 DFQATT and CDR2 SNEGSKA (reference sequence). V gave up 1 base and J gave up 1 base, with 7 bases separating them. The CDR3, as DNA: TGCAGTGCTAGAGGCGTTGGGAACACTGAAGCTTTCTTT. It specifies CSARGVGNTEAFF.

In this sample, this clonotype turned up many times. V is TRBV6-5 and J is TRBJ1-2, with TRBD1 identical over 9 bases. The V gene end was trimmed by 6 bases and the J gene end by 2 bases; junction bases not matched to a gene: 13. The germline V gene has CDR1 MNHEY and CDR2 SVGAGI. The CDR3 length is 17 residues. The CDR3 bases are TGTGCCAGCAGCTCCCCTTACAGGGGGCGAAACAACTATGGCTACACCTTC. This translates into CASSSPYRGRNNYGYTF.

This clonotype was seen at least ten times. J is TRBJ2-7 and V is TRBV29-1; 9 nucleotides match TRBD2. J lost 4 bases, V lost 5 bases, and 6 bases had no gene match. Germline V gene lookup returns CDR1 SQVTM and CDR2 ANQGSEA. CDR3 length: 13 residues. The DNA of the CDR3 is TGCAGCGTTCAGGGTAGCGGGGGTTACGAGCAGTACTTC. As protein: CSVQGSGGYEQYF.

This clonotype has ten or more counts. V is TRBV7-2 and J is TRBJ2-7, with D tentatively TRBD2 (5 bases). The V and J ends lost 0 bases and 0 bases respectively, with 9 bases between them. This CDR3 is built from 15 residues. Germline CDR1 reads SGHTA; CDR2 reads FQGNSA. The CDR3 region has the DNA TGTGCCAGCAGCTTAGCTGTCGGGGACTCCTACGAGCAGTACTTC. As protein: CASSLAVGDSYEQYF. The full variable domain, in which reference TRBV7-2 and TRBJ2-7 provide the parts outside the CDR3, is GAGVSQSPSNKVTEKGKDVELRCDPISGHTALYWYRQSLGQGLEFLIYFQGNSAPDKSGLPSDRFSAERTGGSVSTLTIQRTQQEDSAVYLCASSLAVGDSYEQYFGPGTRLTVT.

This clonotype was recorded at least ten times. This chain joins TRBV10-3 and TRBJ2-3; 7 bases are a match to TRBD1. Unmatched junction bases numbered 5, after V lost 10 bases and J lost 4 bases. Germline V gene sequence: CDR1 ENHRY, CDR2 SYGVKD. The CDR3 totals 12 residues. The CDR3 DNA follows: TGTGCCACCCAGGGGGTCCCAGATACGCAGTATTTT. Translated: CATQGVPDTQYF.

This clonotype has a count of ten or more. The rearrangement uses TRBV5-6 and TRBJ2-7; TRBD1 matches 9 bases. J lost 4 bases, V lost 4 bases, and 6 bases had no gene match. The CDR3 runs to 14 residues. Germline loops: CDR1 SGHDT, CDR2 YYEEEE. As DNA, the CDR3 is TGTGCCAGCAGCCGGTGGGGACAGGGATACGAGCAGTACTTC. It is translated as CASSRWGQGYEQYF.

In this sample, this clonotype turned up many times. The V call is TRBV3-1, the J call TRBJ2-7; 14 bases align to TRBD2. Germline lookup yields CDR1 LGHDT and CDR2 YNNKEL (reference sequence). The CDR3 contains 14 residues. Trimming at V came to 5 bases and at J to 7 bases, leaving 4 bases not matched to a gene. CDR3 sequence reads: CASSSGLAGGEQYF. CDR3 bases: TGTGCCAGCAGCTCCGGACTAGCGGGGGGAGAGCAGTACTTC.

This clonotype was observed at least ten times. V usage is TRBV7-9 and J usage is TRBJ1-1, with TRBD1 matching over 9 bases. Looked up from germline, CDR1 is SEHNR and CDR2 is FQNEAQ (reference sequence). The CDR3 is 14 amino acids. J gave up 6 bases and V 8 bases, and 10 bases lay outside the gene matches. The CDR3 reads CASQTGGALSEAFF. The CDR3 nucleotides are TGTGCCAGCCAAACAGGGGGCGCATTGTCTGAAGCTTTCTTT.